The 26 T cell receptor beta chains presented below share a single source sample, sequenced in a study of blood T cell repertoires in COVID-19. The method was immunoSEQ multiplex PCR; TCRdb's version includes in-frame clones alone and lacks a portion of them. Of about 59,000 clones listed, around four fifths are singletons. The sequenced sample consisted of peripheral blood. The receptors were gathered from a woman in her sixties or seventies with acute or convalescent COVID-19.

CDR3 amino acids: CASSVRTRQETQYF. The CDR3, as DNA: TGTGCCAGCAGTGTCCGGACTCGCCAAGAGACCCAGTACTTC. The gene calls are TRBV6-2 or TRBV6-3 and TRBJ2-5; D perhaps matches TRBD2 (5 bases). From germline, CDR1 is MNHEY and CDR2 SVGEGT. This CDR3 contains 14 residues. V dropped 5 bases and J dropped 1 base, with 11 bases sitting between them.

This clone was seen only a few times. The chain employs TRBV6-7 and TRBJ1-3, with 7 bases matching TRBD1. TRBV6-7 is annotated as an ORF whose role is uncertain. Trimming removed 8 bases from V and 16 bases from J; junction bases left unmatched: 14. There are 12 residues in the CDR3. The CDR3 sequence: CASGPHDREYYF. CDR3 DNA sequence: TGTGCCAGCGGTCCCCATGACAGGGAATATTATTTT.

The chain couples TRBV2 to TRBJ2-2, with 11 nucleotides matching TRBD1. Germline trimming cut 6 bases from V and 0 bases from J; bases unmatched to any gene: 9. In germline, CDR1 is SNHLY, CDR2 FYNNEI. This CDR3 has 18 amino acids. As DNA, the CDR3 is TGTGCCAGCAGCCCCCCCGTGGGACAGGGGGCGAACACCGGGGAGCTGTTTTTT. Its protein product is CASSPPVGQGANTGELFF.

The V gene is TRBV27, the J gene TRBJ1-2; D is perhaps TRBD1 (5 bases). The CDR3 has 14 residues. Germline assignment: CDR1 MNHEY and CDR2 SMNVEV (reference sequence). Trimming took 2 bases from V and 7 from J, leaving 14 bases between them. In nucleotides, the CDR3 is TGTGCCAGCAGTTTAGGGGCTTACAGAGGTGGCTACACCTTC. As protein: CASSLGAYRGGYTF.

The chain uses TRBV9 and TRBJ2-5; D possibly corresponds to TRBD2 (7 bases). The germline gives CDR1 SGDLS, CDR2 YYNGEE. This CDR3 has 13 amino acids. The ends were cut back, 4 bases at V and 6 bases at J, with 13 bases in the middle. CDR3 in DNA: TGTGCCAGCAGCCTCTCCGGGGGGCAGACCCAGTACTTC. Amino acid sequence: CASSLSGGQTQYF.

This chain connects TRBV6-6 to TRBJ1-5; no clear D gene. Germline V gene data show CDR1 as MNHNY and CDR2 as SVGAGI (reference sequence). The CDR3 spans 13 residues. V was pared by 3 bases and J by 5 bases, with 8 bases between. CDR3 protein: CASSYTRDQPQHF. The CDR3, as DNA: TGTGCCAGCAGTTATACGAGGGATCAGCCCCAGCATTTT.

This clone was detected only a few times. This rearrangement joins TRBV29-1 to TRBJ1-1; possibly TRBD1 for D (5 bases). Germline V gene lookup returns CDR1 SQVTM and CDR2 ANQGSEA. V lost 3 bases to trimming and J lost 4 bases, with 12 bases between them. The length of the CDR3 is 13 residues. CDR3 amino acids: CSVDSQGFTEAFF. The CDR3 bases are TGCAGCGTTGATAGTCAGGGCTTCACTGAAGCTTTCTTT. The entire variable domain, with the rest obtained from reference TRBV29-1 and TRBJ1-1, is as follows: SAVISQKPSRDICQRGTSLTIQCQVDSQVTMMFWYRQQPGQSLTLIATANQGSEATYESGFVIDKFPISRPNLTFSTLTVSNMSPEDSSIYLCSVDSQGFTEAFFGQGTRLTVV.

CDR3 sequence (DNA): TGTGCCAGCAGCCTCGGACTAGCGGGGGCAAGCCATACGCAGTATTTT. Translated, it gives CASSLGLAGASHTQYF. The chain combines TRBV5-6 with TRBJ2-3; 13 bases are shared with TRBD2. The V gene end was trimmed by 4 bases and the J gene end by 7 bases; junction bases not matched to a gene: 9. Germline assignment: CDR1 SGHDT and CDR2 YYEEEE. The length of the CDR3 is 16 residues. Looking up the rest from reference TRBV5-6 and TRBJ2-3 gives the full variable domain: DAGVTQSPTHLIKTRGQQVTLRCSPKSGHDTVSWYQQALGQGPQFIFQYYEEEERQRGNFPDRFSGHQFPNYSSELNVNALLLGDSALYLCASSLGLAGASHTQYFGPGTRLTVL.

There are a few counts of this clone. The gene calls are TRBV7-8 and TRBJ1-3; a possible D gene is TRBD1 (6 bases). CDR3 length: 13 residues. Germline loops: CDR1 SGHVS, CDR2 FQNEAQ. The V and J ends lost 10 bases and 7 bases respectively, with 17 bases between them. In DNA form, the CDR3 reads TGTGCCACCCTTCCCAGGGGAGGGAACACCATATATTTT. The encoded protein is CATLPRGGNTIYF.

V gene TRBV30 combines with J gene TRBJ1-1; weak D call: TRBD1 (5 bases). V lost 7 bases and J 2 bases, leaving 11 bases between the germline ends. The length of the CDR3 is 12 residues. Germline CDR1 and CDR2: GTSNPN and SVGIG (reference sequence). The CDR3 spells CALTQGNTEAFF. The CDR3 coding sequence is TGTGCCTTGACCCAGGGTAACACTGAAGCTTTCTTT.

The table lists this clone with a few counts. The chain joins TRBV5-8 to TRBJ1-4, with 9 bases fitting TRBD1. Germline CDR1 reads SGHTS; CDR2 reads YDEGEE. The length of the CDR3 is 14 residues. The V segment lost 3 bases and the J segment 6 bases; nucleotides outside the gene matches: 3. In DNA, the CDR3 is TGTGCCAGCAGCTCCGGGACAGGGTATGAAAAACTGTTTTTT. Protein sequence: CASSSGTGYEKLFF.

The chain joins TRBV2 to TRBJ2-7; 9 bases are a match to TRBD1. V dropped 8 bases and J dropped 6; count of bases not matched to a gene: 11. This CDR3 contains 14 residues. The germline V gene has CDR1 SNHLY and CDR2 FYNNEI. DNA of the CDR3: TGTGCCAGCGCCCTGTCGGGACAGGGAAGCGAGCAGTACTTC. Translated: CASALSGQGSEQYF.

The chain employs TRBV13 and TRBJ1-3; no reliable D call. The ends were cut back, 3 bases at V and 2 bases at J, with 8 bases in the middle. Looked up from germline, CDR1 is PRHDT and CDR2 is FYEKMQ (reference sequence). This CDR3 region has 14 residues. CDR3: CASSFWETGNTIYF. The CDR3 nucleotides read TGTGCCAGCAGCTTCTGGGAGACTGGAAACACCATATATTTT.

The sample holds a few counts of this clone. The V call is TRBV7-6, the J call TRBJ1-4; D ambiguous. This CDR3 comprises 14 residues. CDR1 and CDR2 from the germline V gene are SGHVS and FNYEAQ. Trimming left V 5 bases short and J 7 bases short, with 14 bases between. The CDR3 is CASSNRGGGEKLFF. CDR3 nucleotides: TGTGCCAGCAGCAACCGGGGTGGAGGTGAAAAACTGTTTTTT.

V gene TRBV4-1 combines with J gene TRBJ2-3; 9 nucleotides align to TRBD2. Looked up from germline, CDR1 is MGHRA and CDR2 is YSYEKL. Unmatched junction bases numbered 3, after V lost 4 bases and J lost 1 base. This CDR3 has 15 amino acids. This CDR3 is CASSLAGVRTDTQYF. For the CDR3, the DNA is TGCGCCAGCAGCCTAGCGGGGGTACGCACAGATACGCAGTATTTT.

The CDR3 is CASSVGRGSYEQYF. CDR3 in DNA: TGTGCCAGCAGCGTCGGGCGGGGTTCCTACGAGCAGTACTTC. The rearrangement links TRBV11-3 to TRBJ2-7, with a tentative D call TRBD2 (6 bases). The CDR3 totals 14 residues. Trimming took 5 bases from V and 1 from J, leaving 12 bases between them. Per the germline V gene, CDR1 is SGHNT and CDR2 is YENEEA.

By its share, this clone is medium-sized. The rearrangement uses TRBV9 and TRBJ2-3; TRBD2 matches 8 bases. Germline V gene data show CDR1 as SGDLS and CDR2 as YYNGEE. Losses at the gene ends were 0 bases for V and 1 base for J; bases not matched to a gene: 4. The CDR3 has 16 amino acids. The CDR3 reads CASSVDLRGGTDTQYF. As DNA, the CDR3 is TGTGCCAGCAGCGTAGATCTGCGGGGGGGCACAGATACGCAGTATTTT.

V is TRBV18 and J is TRBJ2-3; 7 bases map to TRBD2. CDR1 and CDR2 from the germline V gene are KGHSH and LQKENI. This CDR3 region has 16 residues. V lost 3 bases and J lost 0; bases outside the gene matches: 6. The CDR3 reads CASSPQTSTSTDTQYF. CDR3 coding DNA: TGTGCCAGCTCACCGCAGACTAGCACTAGCACAGATACGCAGTATTTT.

This chain joins TRBV7-2 and TRBJ1-1; the match to TRBD1 covers 9 bases. Germline V gene lookup returns CDR1 SGHTA and CDR2 FQGNSA. The ends lost 8 bases at V and 1 base at J; junction bases unmatched: 8. The CDR3 contains 15 residues. The CDR3 nucleotides read TGTGCCAGCGGGGGTCTGGACAGGGGGAACACTGAAGCTTTCTTT. It is translated as CASGGLDRGNTEAFF.

The chain couples TRBV7-9 to TRBJ1-2, with D perhaps matching TRBD1 (6 bases). Germline V gives CDR1 SEHNR, CDR2 FQNEAQ (reference sequence). V lost 1 base and J 2 bases, leaving 20 bases between the germline ends. This CDR3 comprises 18 residues. This chain's CDR3 is CASSLGRKNGGANYGYTF. In DNA form, the CDR3 reads TGTGCCAGCAGCTTAGGCAGGAAAAATGGGGGCGCAAACTATGGCTACACCTTC.

This rearrangement joins TRBV5-1 to TRBJ2-7; 12 bases align to TRBD1. This CDR3 comprises 14 residues. Germline V gene data show CDR1 as SGHRS and CDR2 as YFSETQ. Unmatched junction bases numbered 6, after V lost 7 bases and J lost 4 bases. The CDR3 reads CASGAGQGAYEQYF. As DNA, the CDR3 is TGCGCCAGCGGCGCGGGACAGGGGGCATACGAGCAGTACTTC.

This chain links TRBV11-2 with TRBJ1-1; 8 bases map to TRBD1. This CDR3 is 15 amino acids long. Germline V gene data show CDR1 as SGHAT and CDR2 as FQNNGV. The ends lost 5 bases at V and 3 bases at J; junction bases unmatched: 8. This CDR3 is CASSARTGTDTEAFF. CDR3 DNA sequence: TGTGCCAGCAGCGCAAGGACAGGGACGGACACTGAAGCTTTCTTT.

This clone is medium-sized within its sample. CDR3 bases: TGTGCCAGCAGCAGAGGGACAGGGGACTCTGGAAACACCATATATTTT. As protein: CASSRGTGDSGNTIYF. The chain recombines TRBV7-3 with TRBJ1-3, with TRBD1 matching 10 bases. The CDR3 sequence is 16 residues long. Germline V gene data show CDR1 as SGHTA and CDR2 as FQGTGA. J lost 0 bases, V lost 5 bases, and 4 bases had no gene match.

CDR3 sequence (DNA): TGTGCCAGCAGTTCCTTGAGGCGGGGGGGGTCCTACAATGAGCAGTTCTTC. It translates to CASSSLRRGGSYNEQFF. V gene TRBV7-6 combines with J gene TRBJ2-1; 9 bases are shared with TRBD2. The CDR3 totals 17 residues. V was clipped by 6 bases and J by 1 base; unmatched bases: 10. Germline-derived CDR1 and CDR2 are SGHVS and FNYEAQ.

The chain employs TRBV19 and TRBJ2-4; 8 nucleotides agree with TRBD1. Germline-derived CDR1 and CDR2 are LNHDA and SQIVND (reference sequence). Germline trimming cut 4 bases from V and 7 bases from J; bases unmatched to any gene: 9. This CDR3 spans 15 amino acids. The CDR3 DNA reads TGTGCCAGTAGTACGGACAGGGAAGGGGGGAACATTCAGTACTTC. It yields the protein CASSTDREGGNIQYF.

Details on this clone: Other DNA variants within this sample encode the same CDR3. The chain recombines TRBV5-6 with TRBJ2-7; D gene uncertain. Per the germline V gene, CDR1 is SGHDT and CDR2 is YYEEEE. The CDR3 covers 12 residues. The V and J ends lost 2 bases and 2 bases respectively, with 5 bases between them. The CDR3 coding sequence is TGTGCCAGCAGCTTCCAGGCCTACGAGCAGTACTTC. It specifies CASSFQAYEQYF.